What follows are 5 T cell receptor beta chains derived from one specimen sequenced in a study of blood T cell repertoires in COVID-19. The protocol was immunoSEQ multiplex PCR, while the TCRdb copy is restricted to in-frame clones and leaves out a portion. The sample carries roughly 49,000 clones, 65% to 85% recorded once. Material for sequencing was peripheral blood. The receptors here all came from a woman aged 80 or over with acute or convalescent COVID-19.

The chain employs TRBV7-3 and TRBJ1-1, with no clear D. V was cut by 1 base and J by 1 base, with 7 bases left in between. CDR3 length: 14 amino acids. Germline CDR1 SGHTA, CDR2 FQGTGA. The CDR3 is CASSLSGRNTEAFF. DNA of the CDR3: TGTGCCAGCAGCTTAAGCGGGAGGAACACTGAAGCTTTCTTT.

This clone was seen once. The genes are TRBV5-1 and TRBJ2-5; a possible D gene is TRBD2 (5 bases). The CDR3 length is 16 residues. Germline V gene lookup returns CDR1 SGHRS and CDR2 YFSETQ. Trimming removed 1 base at V and 4 bases at J, with 17 bases between. Written as DNA, the CDR3 is TGCGCCAGCAGCTTGATTTCGCGGGCCCTCGGAGAGACCCAGTACTTC. Translation: CASSLISRALGETQYF.

The V and J genes are TRBV5-6 and TRBJ1-3; D is perhaps TRBD1 (6 bases). The germline CDR1 and CDR2 sequences are SGHDT and YYEEEE. Trimming shortened V by 4 bases and J by 2 bases, and 13 bases separated the two germline ends. This CDR3 region has 15 residues. CDR3 in amino acids: CASSAWTEAGNTIYF. CDR3 nucleotide sequence: TGTGCCAGCAGCGCATGGACAGAAGCTGGAAACACCATATATTTT.

J is TRBJ1-2 and V is TRBV9; D may be TRBD1 (5 bases). The CDR3 has 15 residues. Deletions cut 0 bases from V and 7 bases from J, with 16 bases between. Germline V gene lookup returns CDR1 SGDLS and CDR2 YYNGEE. The DNA of the CDR3 is TGTGCCAGCAGCGTAGCGCTACAGGTATCGTCTGGCTACACCTTC. Translated: CASSVALQVSSGYTF.

The chain is built from TRBV2 and TRBJ1-5, with 7 bases fitting TRBD1. Trimming removed 7 bases from V and 2 bases from J; junction bases left unmatched: 5. The CDR3 is made up of 14 amino acids. Germline V lookup: CDR1 SNHLY, CDR2 FYNNEI. CDR3 DNA: TGTGCCAGCAAGACCGGGACAGGCAATCAGCCCCAGCATTTT. Amino acids: CASKTGTGNQPQHF.